Described below is a single T cell receptor beta chain sequence and its context. Its target is unknown. The PCR ran on 60 Vbeta and 13 Jbeta primers. TCRdb's copy holds only in-frame clones and misses some; the assay was immunoSEQ multiplex PCR. Recorded for this sample: about 39,000 clones. The record originates from a study of cytomegalovirus exposure and HLA in healthy donors. Study-wide points: TCR beta chains numbering approximately 150 were designated cytomegalovirus-associated.

This CDR3 has 14 residues. V was pared by 6 bases and J by 3 bases, with 5 bases of the junction left unmatched. The germline CDR1 and CDR2 sequences are MNHNS and SASEGT. The sequenced sample consisted of PBMCs. The chain links TRBV6-1 to TRBJ2-5; 9 bases are a match to TRBD1. The sequence was obtained from a woman aged 25-40 years in good health and CMV-seropositive. In DNA, the CDR3 is TGTGCCAGCAGACAACAGGGGGCTAAAGAGACCCAGTACTTC. Its translation is CASRQQGAKETQYF.